The 4 T cell receptor beta chains given below trace back to one sample, sequenced in a study of post-analysis software for immune sequencing data. Study findings and constraints: TRBV segments more frequent in patients than in controls numbered five and included TRBV5-6, TRBV5-1 and TRBV20-1.

For these receptors, no antigen is known. Carried by the TCR beta cDNA libraries were unique molecular identifiers. TCRdb passed the PCR reads through MiXCR, listing each CDR3 protein once. The sample carries roughly 730,000 distinct CDR3 sequences, about 27% recorded once. Specimen: blood. The receptors stem from a girl aged 5-17 years with multiple sclerosis.

The J gene is TRBJ2-3, the V gene TRBV20-1; D call uncertain. The germline CDR1 and CDR2 sequences are DFQATT and SNEGSKA (reference sequence). V lost 3 bases and J lost 11, with 9 bases in between. The CDR3 length is 10 residues. The CDR3 coding sequence is TGCAGTGCTAGCTTGGCCTGGCAGTATTTT. It encodes CSASLAWQYF.

This CDR3 reads CSAQIILSNQPQHF. The CDR3 nucleotides are TGCAGTGCTCAAATCATACTATCCAATCAGCCCCAGCATTTT. The chain combines TRBV20-1 with TRBJ1-5; D gene unclear. Trimming shortened V by 5 bases and J by 3 bases, and 14 bases separated the two germline ends. The length of the CDR3 is 14 residues. Germline V gene data show CDR1 as DFQATT and CDR2 as SNEGSKA (reference sequence).

The gene calls are TRBV10-3 and TRBJ2-3; D is perhaps TRBD2 (6 bases). CDR3 length: 14 residues. CDR1 ENHRY and CDR2 SYGVKD come from the germline V gene. The germline V and J ends were trimmed by 6 bases and 5 bases, with 15 bases remaining between them. CDR3 sequence (DNA): TGTGCCATCAGCCCCCATGGGGAGGAAGATACGCAGTATTTT. Protein: CAISPHGEEDTQYF.

The chain employs TRBV12-3 or TRBV12-4 and TRBJ2-2; D gene ambiguous. V was trimmed by 5 bases and J by 6 bases, leaving 13 bases between them. The CDR3 extends over 14 amino acids. CDR3 loop: CASSPLGSAGELFF. The DNA for the CDR3 is TGTGCCAGCAGTCCATTGGGGTCCGCCGGGGAGCTGTTTTTT.